A few counts support the clone carrying this T cell receptor beta chain. The sample originates from a study of CD4 and CD8 cells across lung adenocarcinoma regions. Using its own MiXCR run on the PCR reads, TCRdb lists one record per CDR3 protein. The table shows under 6,000 distinct CDR3 sequences, with about half occurring only once. Samples came from patients with localized non-small cell lung adenocarcinoma. This CDR3 is built from 12 residues. V was trimmed by 6 bases and J by 6 bases, leaving 11 bases between them. Germline values: CDR1 WSHSY, CDR2 SAAADI. Specimen: CD8+ T cells from the margin of a lung tumor. This TCR derives from a male donor with lung adenocarcinoma. The CD4 and CD8 labels of this study may be unreliable. The J gene is TRBJ1-1, the V gene TRBV10-2; D call uncertain. The CDR3 DNA sequence: TGCGCCAGCAGCGCGGGGATGTCTGAAGCTTTCTTT. It yields the protein CASSAGMSEAFF.